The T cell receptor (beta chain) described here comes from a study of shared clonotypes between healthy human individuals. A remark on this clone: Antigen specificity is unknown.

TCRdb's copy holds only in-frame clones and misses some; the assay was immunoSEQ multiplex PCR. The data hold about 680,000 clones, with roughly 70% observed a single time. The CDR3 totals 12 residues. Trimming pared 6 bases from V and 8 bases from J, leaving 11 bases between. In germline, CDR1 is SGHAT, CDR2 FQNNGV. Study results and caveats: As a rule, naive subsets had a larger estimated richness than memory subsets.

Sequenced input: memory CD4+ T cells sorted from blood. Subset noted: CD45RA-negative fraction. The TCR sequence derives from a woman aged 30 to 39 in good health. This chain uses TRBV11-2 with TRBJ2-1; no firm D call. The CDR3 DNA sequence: TGTGCCAGCAGACGAATGGGGTATGAGCAGTTCTTC. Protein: CASRRMGYEQFF.